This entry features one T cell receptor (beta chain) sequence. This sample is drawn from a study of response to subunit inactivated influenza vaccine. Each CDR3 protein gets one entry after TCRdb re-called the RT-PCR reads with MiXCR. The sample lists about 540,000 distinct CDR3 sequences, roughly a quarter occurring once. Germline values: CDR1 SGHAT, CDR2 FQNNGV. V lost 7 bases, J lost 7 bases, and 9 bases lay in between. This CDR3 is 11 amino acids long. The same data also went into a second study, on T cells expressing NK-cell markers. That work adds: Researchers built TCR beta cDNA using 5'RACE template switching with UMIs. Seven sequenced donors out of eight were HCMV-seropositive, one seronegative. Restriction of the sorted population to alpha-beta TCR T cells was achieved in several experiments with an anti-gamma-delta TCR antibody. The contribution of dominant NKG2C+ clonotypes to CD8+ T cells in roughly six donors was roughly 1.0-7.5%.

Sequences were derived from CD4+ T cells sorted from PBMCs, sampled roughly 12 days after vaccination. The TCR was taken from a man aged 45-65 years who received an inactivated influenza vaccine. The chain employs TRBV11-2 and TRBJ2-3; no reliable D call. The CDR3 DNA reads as TGTGCCAGCACGGGTTCCTATACGCAGTATTTT. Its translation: CASTGSYTQYF.